This entry concerns a single T cell receptor beta chain. Its antigen is unknown. This specimen comes from a study of cytotoxic CD8 clonotypes in ibrutinib-treated CLL. Measured with immunoSEQ multiplex PCR; TCRdb has only the in-frame clones, and not every one. The sample has 110,000 to 150,000 clones, 70% to 80% seen once. Points from the study as a whole: Rising at ibrutinib response, clonality subsequently fell back toward baseline at progression. Once treatment began, public clonotypes, which were uncommon, contracted or stayed stable.

The CDR3 length is 16 residues. CDR1 MRHNA and CDR2 SNTAGT come from the germline V gene. Trimming removed 0 bases from V and 0 bases from J, with 6 bases in between. The clonotype was recovered from a human donor with chronic lymphocytic leukemia. This sample comprised PBMCs, obtained after 24 months of ibrutinib treatment. This rearrangement joins TRBV6-4 to TRBJ2-6; D gene uncertain. CDR3 DNA sequence: TGTGCCAGCAGTGACTCCGGCAGCTCTGGGGCCAACGTCCTGACTTTC. This translates into CASSDSGSSGANVLTF.